This TCR beta chain originates from a study of cytomegalovirus exposure and HLA in healthy donors. Whole-study findings and limits: Later work found most CMV-associated TCR beta chains apparently HLA-restricted. 164 TCR beta chains were listed as cytomegalovirus-associated.

Concerning this clone: The antigen is not known.

The CDR3 totals 13 residues. Trimming cost V 3 bases and J 10 bases, with 10 bases left between them. Germline V gene sequence: CDR1 MNHEY, CDR2 SVGAGI. The PCR contained 60 Vbeta and 13 Jbeta primers. Assay: immunoSEQ multiplex PCR; the TCRdb copy retains only in-frame clones and omits some. The sample has 100,000 to 150,000 clones, 74% seen once; the top ten hold approximately 5.4%. The TCR originated in a woman between 50 and 59 years old in good health and CMV-seropositive. The rearrangement links TRBV6-5 to TRBJ1-6, with TRBD1 as a possible D gene (5 bases). The sample taken for sequencing was PBMCs. CDR3 protein: CASSYGAASPLHF. CDR3 bases: TGTGCCAGCAGTTATGGGGCAGCCTCACCCCTCCACTTT.